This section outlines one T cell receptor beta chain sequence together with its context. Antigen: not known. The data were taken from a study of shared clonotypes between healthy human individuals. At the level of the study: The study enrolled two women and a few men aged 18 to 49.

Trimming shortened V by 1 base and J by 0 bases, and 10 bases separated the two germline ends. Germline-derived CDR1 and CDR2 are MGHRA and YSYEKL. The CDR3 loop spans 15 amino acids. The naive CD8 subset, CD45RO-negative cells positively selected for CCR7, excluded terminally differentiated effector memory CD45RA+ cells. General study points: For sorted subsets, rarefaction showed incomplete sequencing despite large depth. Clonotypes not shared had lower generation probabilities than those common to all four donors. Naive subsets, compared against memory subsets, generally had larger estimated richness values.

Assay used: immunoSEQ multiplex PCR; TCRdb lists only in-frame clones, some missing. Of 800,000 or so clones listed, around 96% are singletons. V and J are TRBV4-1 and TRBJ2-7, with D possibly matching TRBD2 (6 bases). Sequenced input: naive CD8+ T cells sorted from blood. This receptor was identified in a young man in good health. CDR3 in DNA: TGCGCCAGCAGCCAAGGCGGGGCTGGCTCCTACGAGCAGTACTTC. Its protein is CASSQGGAGSYEQYF.